Each of the 9 T cell receptor beta chains below was sequenced from the same sample in a study of cytomegalovirus exposure and HLA in healthy donors listed by TCRdb under 2017. Libraries were built with the immunoSEQ multiplex PCR assay. For the multiplex PCR, a mixture combining 60 forward primers for TCR Vbeta segments and 13 reverse primers for TCR Jbeta segments was used. The clones in this table, taken by TCRdb from immuneACCESS, are in-frame only. Not every clone is retained; where verified, under half of the shortfall comes from an unresolved V gene, and the cause of the rest is unknown. Here the sample has about 110,000 clones; approximately 71% occur a single time. The ten largest make up approximately 8.4% of the sample. Sequencing was performed on PBMCs. The origin of the receptors is a man aged 35 to 55 in good health and CMV-seronegative.

In its sample, this clone was seen once. The chain has TRBV29-1 and TRBJ2-4; a possible D gene is TRBD2 (6 bases). CDR1 is SQVTM and CDR2 is ANQGSEA in the germline V gene. This CDR3 has 13 residues. The V end lost 4 bases, the J end lost 0 bases, and 7 bases lay between the germline ends. The CDR3 DNA is TGCAGCGTTGCGGGGGAAGCCAAAAACATTCAGTACTTC. Residues: CSVAGEAKNIQYF.

The chain couples TRBV6-5 to TRBJ2-1; 10 bases match TRBD1. Germline-derived CDR1 and CDR2 are MNHEY and SVGAGI. This CDR3 has 15 residues. Trimming took 6 bases from V and 7 from J; bases not matched to a gene: 9. CDR3 residues: CASRDVGQGWNEQFF. The CDR3 region has the DNA TGTGCCAGCAGGGACGTGGGACAGGGGTGGAATGAGCAGTTCTTC.

The chain joins TRBV19 to TRBJ2-3; 16 bases align to TRBD2. V shed 7 bases, J shed 5 bases, and the junction held 9 bases outside the gene matches. There are 17 residues in the CDR3. Germline values: CDR1 LNHDA, CDR2 SQIVND (reference sequence). CDR3 coding DNA: TGTGCCAGTAACTCCGGGACTAGCGGGGGGGCGGAAGATACGCAGTATTTT. This sequence encodes CASNSGTSGGAEDTQYF. Supplemented by reference TRBV19 and TRBJ2-3, the full variable domain reads DGGITQSPKYLFRKEGQNVTLSCEQNLNHDAMYWYRQDPGQGLRLIYYSQIVNDFQKGDIAEGYSVSREKKESFPLTVTSAQKNPTAFYLCASNSGTSGGAEDTQYFGPGTRLTVL.

The chain recombines TRBV4-1 with TRBJ2-2; D may be TRBD1 (5 bases). V lost 1 base and J 6 bases, leaving 6 bases between the germline ends. Germline lookup yields CDR1 MGHRA and CDR2 YSYEKL. The CDR3 extends over 13 amino acids. The CDR3 loop reads CASSQVGAGELFF. The DNA of the CDR3 is TGCGCCAGCAGCCAAGTAGGGGCCGGGGAGCTGTTTTTT.

The chain has TRBV6-4 and TRBJ1-2, with 7 bases aligning to TRBD1. Trimming at V came to 6 bases and at J to 1 base, leaving 2 bases not matched to a gene. Germline CDR1 is MRHNA and CDR2 is SNTAGT. This CDR3 comprises 13 residues. The CDR3 loop is CASSRQGNYGYTF. The CDR3 bases are TGTGCCAGCAGCAGACAGGGTAACTATGGCTACACCTTC.

The J gene is TRBJ2-7, the V gene TRBV2, with TRBD2 matching over 13 bases. Germline V lookup: CDR1 SNHLY, CDR2 FYNNEI. This CDR3 contains 16 residues. J gave up 4 bases and V 0 bases, and 3 bases lay outside the gene matches. For the CDR3, the DNA is TGTGCCAGCAGTGAAGCAGGACTAGCGGGGGTTTACGAGCAGTACTTC. Translating gives CASSEAGLAGVYEQYF.

This clone was recorded a few times. A read error may produce the germline difference seen at one junction end. The V gene is TRBV4-3, the J gene TRBJ1-2, with D hard to call. Germline loops: CDR1 LGHNA, CDR2 YSLEER. The CDR3 spans 15 residues. Written as DNA, the CDR3 is TGCGCCAGCAGCCCCTCTCGGGCCTGGGAGAATGGCTACCCCTTC. It encodes CASSPSRAWENGYPF.

The gene calls are TRBV7-2 and TRBJ2-7; 9 bases map to TRBD1. Germline lookup yields CDR1 SGHTA and CDR2 FQGNSA. The length of the CDR3 is 16 residues. The ends lost 3 bases at V and 1 base at J; junction bases unmatched: 7. The CDR3 spells CASSFPRTGDSYEQYF. CDR3 in DNA: TGTGCCAGCAGCTTTCCCAGGACAGGGGATTCCTACGAGCAGTACTTC.

As to this clone: This CDR3 is also generated by other DNA sequences in the sample. The chain uses TRBV9 and TRBJ1-3, with a weak D call TRBD1 (6 bases). V was trimmed by 0 bases and J by 3 bases, leaving 7 bases between them. Germline CDR1 reads SGDLS; CDR2 reads YYNGEE. The CDR3 sequence is 14 residues long. The CDR3 bases are TGTGCCAGCAGCGTAGAGGGGGATGGAAACACCATATATTTT. Translating gives CASSVEGDGNTIYF.